Included here is one T cell receptor beta chain sequence, with context. Participants came from around 25 US areas, aged about 18 to 100 years. Two negative PCRs, clearance, or symptom resolution were required of recovered Cohort 3 donors. These data originate in a study of blood T cell repertoires in COVID-19. There are 13 residues in the CDR3. CDR1 and CDR2 from the germline V gene are MDHEN and SYDVKM. The germline V and J ends were trimmed by 4 bases and 6 bases, with 12 bases remaining between them. In the authors' workflow: Quantification of nucleated cells was approximated via reference gene primer amplification. Produced via immunoSEQ multiplex PCR; TCRdb's table is partial and in-frame only. Clone size and the V and J calls come from that table; the DNA yielded D and trimming. Seen here are around 230,000 clones, roughly 79% observed once, and the top ten hold about 15%.

The receptor's source is a man in his forties who had recovered from COVID-19. The V and J genes are TRBV28 and TRBJ1-1, with TRBD1 as a possible D gene (6 bases). The sample consisted of PBMCs or T cells enriched from blood (not recorded which). This CDR3 is CASSSSGHSEAFF. The CDR3 DNA reads as TGTGCCAGCAGTTCATCGGGACACTCTGAAGCTTTCTTT.